This T cell receptor beta chain was sequenced during a study of CD8 T cells in Susac syndrome. Random hexamers were used to reverse transcribe roughly 0.5 to 1 ug of RNA. The authors amplified TCR beta CDR3 across 54 Vbeta and 13 Jbeta using immunoSEQ multiplex PCR. Each CDR3 protein gets one entry after TCRdb re-called the immunoSEQ multiplex PCR reads with MiXCR. Among about 60,000 distinct CDR3 sequences listed, around 90% were seen once. CDR3 length equals 14 residues. CDR1 and CDR2 (germline): MNHEY, SMNVEV (reference sequence). Trimming removed 6 bases from V and 5 bases from J; junction bases left unmatched: 6. This clonotype was seen only a few times.

The clonotype was recovered from a human donor in good health. V is TRBV27 and J is TRBJ2-1, with TRBD2 matching over 8 bases. The sequenced material came from CD8+ T cells from PBMCs. CDR3 amino acids: CASRRGGVNNEQFF. In DNA form, the CDR3 reads TGTGCCAGCAGACGGGGGGGGGTTAACAATGAGCAGTTCTTC.